Detailed here is one T cell receptor (beta chain). Antigen specificity is unknown. Within Nashville, Tennessee resided all donors, each a Caucasian adult. The data were obtained in a study of shared clonotypes between healthy human individuals. This table comes from immunoSEQ multiplex PCR, and its TCRdb copy is limited to in-frame clones, with some not included. The sample records some 1.5 million clones, roughly 96% being singletons. Findings and caveats of the study: Memory subsets had estimated richness that was generally smaller than that of naive subsets. Only blood samples were collected, and tissue repertoires likely differ.

The CDR3 contains 14 residues. The germline V gene encodes CDR1 SGDLS and CDR2 YYNGEE. Trimming removed 3 bases at V and 4 bases at J, with 10 bases between. The V gene is TRBV9, the J gene TRBJ2-2; D not certain. Sequencing input: naive CD4+ T cells sorted from blood. This sample's subset: CD45RA+ positively selected. The TCR was taken from a man aged 25 to 40 in good health. The CDR3 protein is CASSETSGTGELFF. Written as DNA, the CDR3 is TGTGCCAGCAGCGAAACATCGGGCACCGGGGAGCTGTTTTTT. The variable domain in full, with the rest retrieved from reference TRBV9 and TRBJ2-2, is DSGVTQTPKHLITATGQRVTLRCSPRSGDLSVYWYQQSLDQGLQFLIQYYNGEERAKGNILERFSAQQFPDLHSELNLSSLELGDSALYFCASSETSGTGELFFGEGSRLTVL.